This is a list of T cell receptor beta chains from one sample in a study of identifying expanded T cells in peripheral blood. Here immunoSEQ multiplex PCR was the method, and the copy in TCRdb shows in-frame clones only, minus some. The sample has 100,000 to 150,000 clones; about four fifths are singletons. The sample comprised blood. Every receptor here comes from a person aged 18-69 years in good health. CDR3s include the opening cysteine and the closing phenylalanine or tryptophan. Each record gives: J gene, D gene, V gene, clone size, CDR3 DNA, CDR3 protein. A D gene is named only where the DNA matches it firmly. Some rows have no size entry. The others give once, few or many, or a class for an expanded clone.

j_call: TRBJ1-4
d_call: TRBD1
v_call: TRBV9
clone_size: NA
cdr3_nt: TGTGCCAGCAGCGCCGGGACAGGGAATGAAAAACTGTTTTTT
cdr3_aa: CASSAGTGNEKLFF

j_call: TRBJ2-7
d_call: NA
v_call: TRBV2
clone_size: NA
cdr3_nt: TGTGCCAGCAGAATACAGGGTCGCTACTTC
cdr3_aa: CASRIQGRYF

j_call: TRBJ1-2
d_call: TRBD1
v_call: TRBV2
clone_size: NA
cdr3_nt: TGTGCCAGCAGTGCACAGGGGAACTATGGCTACACCTTC
cdr3_aa: CASSAQGNYGYTF

j_call: TRBJ1-1
d_call: NA
v_call: TRBV11-2
clone_size: NA
cdr3_nt: TGTGCCAGCAGCCCACAAAGTCGGGGTCCCATGAACACTGAAGCTTTCTTT
cdr3_aa: CASSPQSRGPMNTEAFF

j_call: TRBJ1-1
d_call: NA
v_call: TRBV11-2
clone_size: NA
cdr3_nt: TGTGCCAGCAGCATCCAGAACACTGAAGCTTTCTTT
cdr3_aa: CASSIQNTEAFF

j_call: TRBJ1-4
d_call: NA
v_call: TRBV14
clone_size: NA
cdr3_nt: TGTGCCAGCAGCCAAGGGTGGCTTGAAAAACTGTTTTTT
cdr3_aa: CASSQGWLEKLFF

j_call: TRBJ1-2
d_call: TRBD1
v_call: TRBV9
clone_size: NA
cdr3_nt: TGTGCCAGCAGCACCTACAGGGGTGATATGGGCGGCTACACCTTC
cdr3_aa: CASSTYRGDMGGYTF

j_call: TRBJ2-7
d_call: TRBD1
v_call: TRBV5-1
clone_size: NA
cdr3_nt: TGCGCCAGCAGCCCCGGGACAGGGGGTTCCTACGAGCAGTACTTC
cdr3_aa: CASSPGTGGSYEQYF

j_call: TRBJ1-1
d_call: NA
v_call: TRBV6-1
clone_size: once
cdr3_nt: TGTGCCAGCAGGGGGAACGAGGGGGTGAACACTGAAGCTTTCTTT
cdr3_aa: CASRGNEGVNTEAFF

j_call: TRBJ2-1
d_call: TRBD1
v_call: TRBV7-2
clone_size: NA
cdr3_nt: TGTGCCAGCGGCGGGGACAGGGGGCCAAGAGGGCAGTTCTTC
cdr3_aa: CASGGDRGPRGQFF

j_call: TRBJ1-2
d_call: TRBD1
v_call: TRBV9
clone_size: NA
cdr3_nt: TGTGCCAGCCCTCTGACAGGGGGCGCGTCTGGCTACACCTTC
cdr3_aa: CASPLTGGASGYTF

j_call: TRBJ1-2
d_call: NA
v_call: TRBV18
clone_size: NA
cdr3_nt: TGTGCCAGCTCACCTCTTAGTCAGAACTATGGCTACACCTTC
cdr3_aa: CASSPLSQNYGYTF

j_call: TRBJ2-3
d_call: NA
v_call: TRBV5-1
clone_size: NA
cdr3_nt: TGCGCCAGCAGCTTGAACAGGAGGACAGATACGCAGTATTTT
cdr3_aa: CASSLNRRTDTQYF

j_call: TRBJ1-2
d_call: TRBD1
v_call: TRBV5-1
clone_size: NA
cdr3_nt: TGCGCCAGCAGCTCGGGATTGGGACAGGGGAACTATGGCTACACCTTC
cdr3_aa: CASSSGLGQGNYGYTF

j_call: TRBJ2-1
d_call: TRBD2
v_call: TRBV11-2
clone_size: NA
cdr3_nt: TGTGCCAGCAGCTTAGAGCTAGCGGGGGGTGGTGTGATGGATGAGCAGTTCTTC
cdr3_aa: CASSLELAGGGVMDEQFF

j_call: TRBJ2-1
d_call: NA
v_call: TRBV5-1
clone_size: NA
cdr3_nt: TGCGCCAGCAGACGGGCTAGCCGATACAATGAGCAGTTCTTC
cdr3_aa: CASRRASRYNEQFF

j_call: TRBJ1-1
d_call: TRBD1
v_call: TRBV7-3
clone_size: few
cdr3_nt: TGTGCCAGCAGCCCCGGGACAGGGGGACTAAGATGGAACACTGAAGCTTTCTTT
cdr3_aa: CASSPGTGGLRWNTEAFF

j_call: TRBJ2-7
d_call: TRBD2
v_call: TRBV19
clone_size: NA
cdr3_nt: TGTGCCAGTAGTATAGATCACGGGACTACCGAGCAGTACTTC
cdr3_aa: CASSIDHGTTEQYF

j_call: TRBJ1-4
d_call: NA
v_call: TRBV11-1
clone_size: NA
cdr3_nt: TGTGCCAGCAGCTTGGGGTCAGCCGAGGGCGGAAAACTGTTTTTT
cdr3_aa: CASSLGSAEGGKLFF

j_call: TRBJ1-2
d_call: TRBD1
v_call: TRBV4-3
clone_size: once
cdr3_nt: TGCGCCAGCAGCCCAGGACAGGTGGCTAACTATGGCTACACCTTC
cdr3_aa: CASSPGQVANYGYTF

j_call: TRBJ1-3
d_call: TRBD1
v_call: TRBV7-2
clone_size: NA
cdr3_nt: TGTGCCAGCAGTCCCGACAGGGGGCTTGGAAACACCATATATTTT
cdr3_aa: CASSPDRGLGNTIYF

j_call: TRBJ2-3
d_call: NA
v_call: TRBV4-1
clone_size: NA
cdr3_nt: TGCGCCAGCAGCCAAGTTGACGCCCGGATGACGCAGTATTTT
cdr3_aa: CASSQVDARMTQYF

j_call: TRBJ2-5
d_call: NA
v_call: TRBV7-2
clone_size: NA
cdr3_nt: TGTGCCAGCAGCCCCTGGGGACCAGGGGTTAGAGAGACCCAGTACTTC
cdr3_aa: CASSPWGPGVRETQYF

j_call: TRBJ1-5
d_call: NA
v_call: TRBV27
clone_size: NA
cdr3_nt: TGTGCCAGCAGTTTATCATGGGGGAATCAGCCCCAGCATTTT
cdr3_aa: CASSLSWGNQPQHF

j_call: TRBJ2-7
d_call: TRBD2
v_call: TRBV11-3
clone_size: once
cdr3_nt: TGTGCCAGCAGCCCTTTGGCGGGGGGCGTGGAAGAGCAGTACTTC
cdr3_aa: CASSPLAGGVEEQYF

j_call: TRBJ2-3
d_call: TRBD1
v_call: TRBV7-3
clone_size: NA
cdr3_nt: TGTGCCAGCAGCCTCCGACAAACAGGGGGCATAGCAGATACGCAGTATTTT
cdr3_aa: CASSLRQTGGIADTQYF

j_call: TRBJ2-7
d_call: NA
v_call: TRBV6-6
clone_size: NA
cdr3_nt: TGTGCCAGCAGTTATGGGGAATCCTACGAGCAGTACTTC
cdr3_aa: CASSYGESYEQYF

j_call: TRBJ1-2
d_call: NA
v_call: TRBV4-3
clone_size: NA
cdr3_nt: TGCGCCAGCAGCCAAGTGGCGGGGAGGGGCTACACCTTC
cdr3_aa: CASSQVAGRGYTF

j_call: TRBJ1-6
d_call: TRBD1
v_call: TRBV4-3
clone_size: NA
cdr3_nt: TGCGCCAGCAGCCCCGACAGGGGAGGATCACCCCTCCACTTT
cdr3_aa: CASSPDRGGSPLHF

j_call: TRBJ2-2
d_call: NA
v_call: TRBV6-4
clone_size: many
cdr3_nt: TGTGCCAGCAGCAGGGGAGGCGACACCGGGGAGCTGTTTTTT
cdr3_aa: CASSRGGDTGELFF

j_call: TRBJ2-1
d_call: NA
v_call: TRBV10-1
clone_size: NA
cdr3_nt: TGCGCCAGCGATAACCGGGAGCAGTTCTTC
cdr3_aa: CASDNREQFF

j_call: TRBJ1-4
d_call: TRBD1
v_call: TRBV29-1
clone_size: NA
cdr3_nt: TGCAGCCCGAGTTCGCAGGGACAGGGGGCGGAAAAACTGTTTTTT
cdr3_aa: CSPSSQGQGAEKLFF

j_call: TRBJ2-3
d_call: NA
v_call: TRBV19
clone_size: NA
cdr3_nt: TGTGCCAGTAGTATACAGTCCACAGATACGCAGTATTTT
cdr3_aa: CASSIQSTDTQYF

j_call: TRBJ1-1
d_call: NA
v_call: TRBV5-6
clone_size: once
cdr3_nt: TGTGCCAGCAGCTTGGAATTAGGACACAGGAACACTGAAGCTTTCTTT
cdr3_aa: CASSLELGHRNTEAFF

j_call: TRBJ1-2
d_call: NA
v_call: TRBV4-3
clone_size: NA
cdr3_nt: TGCGCCAGCAGCCAAACGGGGTCATTCGGCTACACCTTC
cdr3_aa: CASSQTGSFGYTF

j_call: TRBJ2-3
d_call: NA
v_call: TRBV11-2
clone_size: NA
cdr3_nt: TGTGCCAGCAGCTTGTTCGGTGGGTGGGGGGATACGCAGTATTTT
cdr3_aa: CASSLFGGWGDTQYF

j_call: TRBJ2-5
d_call: TRBD2
v_call: TRBV10-3
clone_size: NA
cdr3_nt: TGTGCCATCAGTGAGTCTGAGAGCGGGGCGACTGGGGAGACCCAGTACTTC
cdr3_aa: CAISESESGATGETQYF

j_call: TRBJ2-7
d_call: TRBD1
v_call: TRBV5-3
clone_size: NA
cdr3_nt: TGTGCCAGAAGAAACAGGGGCCCCTACGAGCAGTACTTC
cdr3_aa: CARRNRGPYEQYF

j_call: TRBJ2-3
d_call: NA
v_call: TRBV7-8
clone_size: NA
cdr3_nt: TGTGCCAGCAGGGTGTGGGGGCAAGGCGATACGCAGTATTTT
cdr3_aa: CASRVWGQGDTQYF

j_call: TRBJ2-7
d_call: NA
v_call: TRBV6-6
clone_size: NA
cdr3_nt: TGTGCCAGCAACTGGGGGACGAGCAACGAGCAGTACTTC
cdr3_aa: CASNWGTSNEQYF

j_call: TRBJ1-2
d_call: TRBD1
v_call: TRBV7-2
clone_size: once
cdr3_nt: TGTGCCAGCAGCTTATGGGACAGGGGGCTAAGCTATGGCTACACCTTC
cdr3_aa: CASSLWDRGLSYGYTF

j_call: TRBJ1-2
d_call: NA
v_call: TRBV7-9
clone_size: NA
cdr3_nt: TGTGCCAGCAGCTCCCAGGGGAACAACTATGGCTACACCTTC
cdr3_aa: CASSSQGNNYGYTF

j_call: TRBJ1-4
d_call: NA
v_call: TRBV19
clone_size: NA
cdr3_nt: TGTGCCAGTAGTCCTCGGGAGCAGGGGAATGAAAAACTGTTTTTT
cdr3_aa: CASSPREQGNEKLFF

j_call: TRBJ1-5
d_call: NA
v_call: TRBV25-1
clone_size: once
cdr3_nt: TGTGCCAGCAGTGTTTTAGGTCTCAATCAGCCCCAGCATTTT
cdr3_aa: CASSVLGLNQPQHF

j_call: TRBJ2-2
d_call: NA
v_call: TRBV11-2
clone_size: NA
cdr3_nt: TGTGCCAGCACTACCCTAGGGGAGAACACCGGGGAGCTGTTTTTT
cdr3_aa: CASTTLGENTGELFF

j_call: TRBJ1-5
d_call: NA
v_call: TRBV5-8
clone_size: NA
cdr3_nt: TGTGCCAGCCATGCGGGGGGTAGGAGGAATCAGCCCCAGCATTTT
cdr3_aa: CASHAGGRRNQPQHF

j_call: TRBJ1-4
d_call: NA
v_call: TRBV4-3
clone_size: NA
cdr3_nt: TGCGCCAGCAGCCCAGCAAGGCAGACAAATGAAAAACTGTTTTTT
cdr3_aa: CASSPARQTNEKLFF

j_call: TRBJ2-3
d_call: NA
v_call: TRBV6-1
clone_size: NA
cdr3_nt: TGTGCCAGCAGTGGTACAGCCATTTGGGATACGCAGTATTTT
cdr3_aa: CASSGTAIWDTQYF

j_call: TRBJ2-3
d_call: NA
v_call: TRBV7-2
clone_size: NA
cdr3_nt: TGTGCCAGCAGCTCGTCGGGGGCCGGAGTCTCAGATACGCAGTATTTT
cdr3_aa: CASSSSGAGVSDTQYF

j_call: TRBJ2-7
d_call: NA
v_call: TRBV28
clone_size: NA
cdr3_nt: TGTGCCAGCAGTTGGTCCTACGAGCAGTACTTC
cdr3_aa: CASSWSYEQYF

j_call: TRBJ2-4
d_call: TRBD2
v_call: TRBV27
clone_size: NA
cdr3_nt: TGTGCCAGCAGCTCTTGGTCGGGGGGCAAAAACATTCAGTACTTC
cdr3_aa: CASSSWSGGKNIQYF

j_call: TRBJ2-1
d_call: NA
v_call: TRBV13
clone_size: NA
cdr3_nt: TGTGCCAGCAGCTCAGACAATGAGCAGTTCTTC
cdr3_aa: CASSSDNEQFF

j_call: TRBJ2-7
d_call: NA
v_call: TRBV7-9
clone_size: NA
cdr3_nt: TGTGCCAGCAGGGCACGGGGAGGATACGAGCAGTACTTC
cdr3_aa: CASRARGGYEQYF

j_call: TRBJ2-3
d_call: TRBD1
v_call: TRBV7-3
clone_size: NA
cdr3_nt: TGTGCCAGCAGCTCCCGACAGGGGGCTGCAGATACGCAGTATTTT
cdr3_aa: CASSSRQGAADTQYF

j_call: TRBJ2-3
d_call: NA
v_call: TRBV7-9
clone_size: NA
cdr3_nt: TGTGCCAGCAGCTTAGTAGGTGGGAGCACAGATACGCAGTATTTT
cdr3_aa: CASSLVGGSTDTQYF

j_call: TRBJ1-5
d_call: NA
v_call: TRBV6-1
clone_size: NA
cdr3_nt: TGTGCCAGCAGTGGGCAGGGGCACAATCAGCCCCAGCATTTT
cdr3_aa: CASSGQGHNQPQHF

j_call: TRBJ1-4
d_call: NA
v_call: TRBV5-1
clone_size: NA
cdr3_nt: TGCGCCAGCAGCGCCCTGGCGAATGAAAAACTGTTTTTT
cdr3_aa: CASSALANEKLFF